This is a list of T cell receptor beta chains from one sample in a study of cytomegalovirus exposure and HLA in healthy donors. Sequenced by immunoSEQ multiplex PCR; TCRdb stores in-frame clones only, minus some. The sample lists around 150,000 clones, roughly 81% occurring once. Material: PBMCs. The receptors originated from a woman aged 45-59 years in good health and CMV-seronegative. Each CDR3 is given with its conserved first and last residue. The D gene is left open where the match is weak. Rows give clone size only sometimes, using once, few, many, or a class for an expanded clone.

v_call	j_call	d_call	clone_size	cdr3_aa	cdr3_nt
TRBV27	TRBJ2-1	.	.	CASSSPGGAHRVF	TGTGCCAGCAGTTCACCGGGTGGGGCCCACAGGGTCTTC
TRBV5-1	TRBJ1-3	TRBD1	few	CASSDRGDGNTIYF	TGCGCCAGCTCCGACAGGGGGGATGGAAACACCATATATTTT
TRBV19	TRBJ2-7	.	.	CASSIGGAVTYEQYF	TGTGCCAGTAGTATTGGGGGGGCGGTAACCTACGAGCAGTACTTC
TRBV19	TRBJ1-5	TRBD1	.	CASSIRQGPQHF	TGTGCCAGTAGTATCCGACAGGGGCCCCAGCATTTT
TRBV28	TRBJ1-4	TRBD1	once	CASSSQDRGGEKLFF	TGTGCCAGCAGTTCCCAGGACAGGGGTGGAGAAAAACTGTTTTTT
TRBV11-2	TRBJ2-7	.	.	CASSLVPEYYEQYF	TGTGCCAGCAGCTTAGTACCGGAGTACTACGAGCAGTACTTC
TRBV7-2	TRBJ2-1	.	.	CASSLVFREIVFF	TGTGCCAGCAGCTTAGTGTTTCGGGAGATCGTGTTCTTC
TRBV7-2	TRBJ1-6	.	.	CASSPTWNSPLHF	TGTGCCAGCAGCCCGACTTGGAATTCACCCCTCCACTTT
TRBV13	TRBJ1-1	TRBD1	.	CASSFRDRGRLLDTEAFF	TGTGCCAGCAGCTTCCGGGACAGGGGGCGATTATTAGACACTGAAGCTTTCTTT
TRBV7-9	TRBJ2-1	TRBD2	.	CASSLSPSGGGNEQFF	TGTGCCAGCAGCTTATCCCCTAGCGGGGGGGGCAATGAGCAGTTCTTC
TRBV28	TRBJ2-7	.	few	CASSSISYEQYF	TGTGCCAGCAGTTCCATTTCCTACGAGCAGTACTTC
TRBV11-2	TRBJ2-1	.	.	CASSVRGTGENEQFF	TGTGCCAGCAGCGTTAGAGGGACGGGAGAAAATGAGCAGTTCTTC
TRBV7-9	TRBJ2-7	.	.	CASSLGWGEYYEQYF	TGTGCCAGCAGCTTAGGGTGGGGCGAATACTACGAGCAGTACTTC
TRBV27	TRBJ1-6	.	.	CASSLIIGFEPLHF	TGTGCCAGCAGTTTAATAATCGGTTTTGAACCCCTCCACTTT
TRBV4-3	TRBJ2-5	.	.	CASSQETQETQYF	TGCGCCAGCAGCCAAGAGACTCAAGAGACCCAGTACTTC
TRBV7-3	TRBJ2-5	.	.	CASSQSGGTQYF	TGTGCCAGCAGCCAATCGGGTGGTACCCAGTACTTC
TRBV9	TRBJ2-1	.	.	CASSVVSSYNEQFF	TGTGCCAGCAGCGTAGTCAGCTCCTACAATGAGCAGTTCTTC
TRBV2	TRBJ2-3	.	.	CASTEGGLNTDTQYF	TGTGCCAGCACCGAAGGGGGTCTAAACACAGATACGCAGTATTTT
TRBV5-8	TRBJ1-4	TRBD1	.	CASSLAGTAVEKLFF	TGTGCCAGCAGCTTGGCCGGGACAGCGGTTGAAAAACTGTTTTTT
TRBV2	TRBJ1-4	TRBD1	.	CAGSGVGTGREKLFF	TGTGCCGGCAGTGGGGTCGGGACAGGGCGTGAAAAACTGTTTTTT
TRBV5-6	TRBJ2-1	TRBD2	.	CASSMGLAGPLYNEQFF	TGTGCCAGCAGCATGGGACTAGCGGGACCTTTGTACAATGAGCAGTTCTTC
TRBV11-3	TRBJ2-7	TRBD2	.	CASSLSGGSYEQYF	TGTGCCAGCAGCTTATCGGGGGGGTCCTACGAGCAGTACTTC
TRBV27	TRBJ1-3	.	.	CASARGGVDENTIYF	TGTGCCAGCGCAAGGGGTGGCGTGGATGAAAACACCATATATTTT
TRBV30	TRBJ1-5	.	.	CAWSANIREQPQHF	TGTGCCTGGAGCGCTAATATTAGAGAGCAGCCCCAGCATTTT
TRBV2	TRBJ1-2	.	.	CASSVQASRYTF	TGTGCCAGCAGTGTACAGGCCTCTCGCTACACCTTC
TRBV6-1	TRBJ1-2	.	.	CASTSLDGYTF	TGTGCCAGCACTTCTTTAGATGGCTACACCTTC
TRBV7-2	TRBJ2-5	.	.	CASSTYRDAQETQYF	TGTGCCAGCAGCACCTACAGGGACGCCCAAGAGACCCAGTACTTC
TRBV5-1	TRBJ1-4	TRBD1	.	CASSLGDRAEKLFF	TGCGCCAGCAGCTTGGGGGACAGGGCTGAAAAACTGTTTTTT
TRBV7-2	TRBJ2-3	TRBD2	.	CASSLVALAGGHTDTQYF	TGTGCCAGCAGCTTAGTTGCGCTAGCGGGAGGGCACACAGATACGCAGTATTTT
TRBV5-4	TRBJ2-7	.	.	CASSLANSHEQYF	TGTGCCAGCAGCTTGGCCAACTCCCACGAGCAGTACTTC
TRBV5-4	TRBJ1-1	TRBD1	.	CASSLGNRGRGGNTEAFF	TGTGCCAGCAGCTTGGGGAACAGGGGGCGCGGGGGGAACACTGAAGCTTTCTTT
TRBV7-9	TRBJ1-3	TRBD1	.	CASSLGTGAELSGNTIYF	TGTGCCAGCAGCTTGGGGACAGGGGCCGAACTCTCTGGAAACACCATATATTTT
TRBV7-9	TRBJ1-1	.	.	CASSSRGRNTEAFF	TGTGCCAGCAGCTCAAGGGGAAGGAACACTGAAGCTTTCTTT
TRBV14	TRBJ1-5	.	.	CASNRGGHSNQPQHF	TGTGCCAGCAATAGGGGAGGGCATAGCAATCAGCCCCAGCATTTT
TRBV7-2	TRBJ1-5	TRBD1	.	CASSPQTGNNQPQHF	TGTGCCAGCAGCCCACAGACAGGGAACAATCAGCCCCAGCATTTT
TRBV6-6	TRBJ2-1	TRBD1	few	CASSYRTGGNEQFF	TGTGCCAGCAGTTACCGGACAGGGGGGAATGAGCAGTTCTTC
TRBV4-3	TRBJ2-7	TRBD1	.	CASSQYENTGQGGEQYF	TGCGCCAGCAGCCAGTACGAGAATACGGGACAGGGGGGCGAGCAGTACTTC
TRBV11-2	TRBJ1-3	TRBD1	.	CASSLPGQGLAGNTIYF	TGTGCCAGCAGCTTACCGGGACAGGGGTTGGCTGGAAACACCATATATTTT
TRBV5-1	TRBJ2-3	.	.	CASSTHELADTQYF	TGCGCCAGCAGCACCCATGAGTTGGCAGATACGCAGTATTTT
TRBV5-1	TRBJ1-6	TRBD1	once	CASSLGGQGRSPLHF	TGCGCCAGCAGCTTGGGAGGACAGGGTCGGTCACCCCTCCACTTT
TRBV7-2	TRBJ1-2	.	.	CASSPGQAMGYTF	TGTGCCAGCAGCCCGGGACAAGCGATGGGCTACACCTTC
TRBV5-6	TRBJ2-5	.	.	CASSQGRVQETQYF	TGTGCCAGCAGCCAGGGCCGGGTTCAAGAGACCCAGTACTTC
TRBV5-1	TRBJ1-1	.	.	CASSQTALNTEAFF	TGCGCCAGCAGCCAAACAGCCTTGAACACTGAAGCTTTCTTT
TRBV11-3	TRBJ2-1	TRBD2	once	CASSLGGGGPEQFF	TGTGCCAGCAGCTTAGGCGGGGGGGGGCCTGAGCAGTTCTTC
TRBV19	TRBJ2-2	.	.	CASSSVAKGSGELFF	TGTGCCAGTAGTTCGGTAGCCAAAGGATCCGGGGAGCTGTTTTTT
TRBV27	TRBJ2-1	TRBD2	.	CASSRPSSGARGNEQFF	TGTGCCAGCAGTCGACCATCTAGCGGCGCACGGGGTAATGAGCAGTTCTTC
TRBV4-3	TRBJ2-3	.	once	CASSQDRQKRATDTQYF	TGCGCCAGCAGCCAAGACCGGCAAAAGCGGGCAACAGATACGCAGTATTTT
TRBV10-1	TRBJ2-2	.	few	CASSESGQLTGELFF	TGCGCCAGCAGTGAGTCGGGGCAACTCACCGGGGAGCTGTTTTTT
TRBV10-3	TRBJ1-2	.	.	CAIRSSGGLSGYTF	TGTGCCATCAGGAGCTCCGGGGGTTTGAGTGGCTACACCTTC
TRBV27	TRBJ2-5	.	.	CASSSRQTYQETQYF	TGTGCCAGCAGTTCACGACAGACCTACCAAGAGACCCAGTACTTC
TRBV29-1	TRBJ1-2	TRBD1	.	CSVPSRGGSNYGYTF	TGCAGCGTCCCCAGTCGAGGGGGCTCTAACTATGGCTACACCTTC
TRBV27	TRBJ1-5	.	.	CASSYQGSGQPQHF	TGTGCCAGCAGTTATCAGGGGAGCGGTCAGCCCCAGCATTTT